This T cell receptor (beta chain) was documented in a study of T cells after somatic rescue of genetic block. TCRdb keeps only in-frame clones here, not all; method: immunoSEQ multiplex PCR. The sample records 45,000 to 70,000 clones, 90% to 97% being singletons. The V gene's germline CDR1 is SGHRS and CDR2 YFSETQ. V lost 4 bases and J lost 6; bases outside the gene matches: 2. This CDR3 comprises 13 residues. The sequencing input was peripheral blood mononuclear cells (PBMCs). This TCR came from a child younger than two. The gene calls are TRBV5-1 and TRBJ2-1, with 9 bases identical to TRBD1. The DNA for the CDR3 is TGCGCCAGCAGCACAGGGGGCTTCAATGAGCAGTTCTTC. This codes for CASSTGGFNEQFF.